This T cell receptor beta chain was recovered during a study of T-cell memory formation after mild COVID-19. 5'RACE primed at constant segments yielded TCR alpha and TCR beta cDNA libraries bearing sample barcodes and UMIs. Using its own MiXCR run on the 5' RACE reads, TCRdb lists one record per CDR3 protein. The sample contains some 410,000 distinct CDR3 sequences, less than 25% of which appear only once. This TCR was recovered from an adult woman who had mild COVID-19 (a few samples of this study predate the infection). Cell type and time point are not known. What was sequenced was PBMCs or a T cell subset sorted from them (not recorded which).

The DNA for the CDR3 is TGTGCCAGCAGCTCCCCAGAAGGGACTACAGACACAGATACGCAGTATTTT. Translation gives CASSSPEGTTDTDTQYF. V and J are TRBV11-3 and TRBJ2-3; 7 nucleotides match TRBD2. With 4 bases clipped from V and 2 bases from J, the junction kept 12 bases outside the gene matches. The germline CDR1 and CDR2 sequences are SGHNT and YENEEA. CDR3 size: 17 residues.